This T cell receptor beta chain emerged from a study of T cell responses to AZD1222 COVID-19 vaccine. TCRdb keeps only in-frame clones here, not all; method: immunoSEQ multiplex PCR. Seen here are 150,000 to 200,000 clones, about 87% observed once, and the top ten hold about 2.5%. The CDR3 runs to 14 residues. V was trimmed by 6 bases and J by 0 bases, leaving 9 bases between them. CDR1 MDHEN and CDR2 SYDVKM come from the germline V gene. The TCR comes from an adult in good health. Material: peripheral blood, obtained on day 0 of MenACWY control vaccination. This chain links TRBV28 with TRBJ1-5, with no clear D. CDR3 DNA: TGTGCCAGCAGGGGCGCTTATAGCAATCAGCCCCAGCATTTT. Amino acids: CASRGAYSNQPQHF.